This T cell receptor beta chain was captured by sequencing in a study of T cell responses to AZD1222 COVID-19 vaccine. Across the study: Pooled together were second doses at about 4 or about 12 weeks. Study-wide points: Spike-specific TCR breadth and depth rose after two AZD1222 doses. There were mostly white British donors and more females than males, and clonal diversity was possibly underestimated.

The V end was cut by 4 bases, the J end by 6 bases, with 7 bases between. The length of the CDR3 is 12 residues. The repertoire was sequenced with immunoSEQ multiplex PCR; TCRdb's copy has only in-frame clones and lacks some. The table shows more than 150,000 clones, with roughly 93% occurring only once. Only a few counts were recorded for this clone. Its antigen is undetermined. This chain links TRBV12-3 or TRBV12-4 with TRBJ2-1, with no clear D. This sequence originates from an adult in good health. The sample here was peripheral blood, taken on day 0 of AZD1222 vaccination. The CDR3 DNA sequence: TGTGCCAGCAGTTCGGCCCGCAATGAGCAGTTCTTC. It encodes CASSSARNEQFF.